The sequence of this T cell receptor beta chain was determined in a study of radiotherapy plus CTLA-4 blockade in lung cancer. Study context: Among all patients, 18% showed objective responses, while approximately 30% had disease control.

Produced via immunoSEQ multiplex PCR; TCRdb's table is partial and in-frame only. The sample yields 40,000 to 50,000 clones, roughly 70% seen once. On this clone: What it binds is unknown.

J lost 1 base, V lost 5 bases, and 3 bases had no gene match. CDR1 MNHNS and CDR2 SASEGT come from the germline V gene. The CDR3 runs to 14 residues. Those patients who had chemo-refractory metastatic non-small-cell lung cancer were given focal radiation along with CTLA-4 blockade through ipilimumab. Findings and caveats of the study: Some TCR clones had been derived from tumors. These clones expanded in peripheral blood after radiotherapy plus ipilimumab.

V is TRBV6-1 and J is TRBJ1-2, with 8 bases that match TRBD1. The sequence came from a human donor with non-small cell lung cancer who had stable disease on radiotherapy plus ipilimumab. The material sequenced was peripheral blood, taken from a patient treated with radiotherapy plus ipilimumab. The CDR3 region has the DNA TGTGCCAGCAGTCGGACAGGGAGTAACTATGGCTACACCTTC. Translating it yields CASSRTGSNYGYTF.